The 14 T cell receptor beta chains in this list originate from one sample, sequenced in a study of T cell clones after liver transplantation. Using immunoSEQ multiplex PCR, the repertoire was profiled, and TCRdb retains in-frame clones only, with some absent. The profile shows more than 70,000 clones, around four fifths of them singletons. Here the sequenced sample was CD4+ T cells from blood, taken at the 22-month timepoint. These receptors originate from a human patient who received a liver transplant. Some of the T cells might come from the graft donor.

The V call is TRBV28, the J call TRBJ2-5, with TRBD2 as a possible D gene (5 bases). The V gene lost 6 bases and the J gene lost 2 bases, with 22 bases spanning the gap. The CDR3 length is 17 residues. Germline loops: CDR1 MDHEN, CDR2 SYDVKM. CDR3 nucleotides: TGTGCCAGCAGGCAGCCCGCGGCTCGACGGAGGCAAGAGACCCAGTACTTC. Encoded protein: CASRQPAARRRQETQYF.

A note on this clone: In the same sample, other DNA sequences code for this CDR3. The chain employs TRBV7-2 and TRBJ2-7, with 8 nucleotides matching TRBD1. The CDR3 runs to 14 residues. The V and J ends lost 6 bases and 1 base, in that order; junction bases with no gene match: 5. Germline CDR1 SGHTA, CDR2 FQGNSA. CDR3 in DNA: TGTGCCAGCAGTTCCGGGACAGGATCCTACGAGCAGTACTTC. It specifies CASSSGTGSYEQYF.

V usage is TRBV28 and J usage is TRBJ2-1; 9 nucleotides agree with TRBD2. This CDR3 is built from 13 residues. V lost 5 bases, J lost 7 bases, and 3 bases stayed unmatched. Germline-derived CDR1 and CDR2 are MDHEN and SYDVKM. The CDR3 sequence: CASSPGLANEQFF. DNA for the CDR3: TGTGCCAGCAGTCCGGGACTAGCAAATGAGCAGTTCTTC.

The CDR3 nucleotides read TGTGCCAGCAGCTTGAGGAGGGAGAATGAGCAGTTCTTC. This translates into CASSLRRENEQFF. The V and J genes are TRBV7-7 and TRBJ2-1; tentatively, D is TRBD2 (6 bases). Germline V gene data show CDR1 as SSHAT and CDR2 as FNYEAQ (reference sequence). The V gene lost 3 bases and the J gene lost 7 bases, with 10 bases spanning the gap. The CDR3 has 13 residues.

This CDR3 reads CASHSAGNTIYF. DNA for the CDR3: TGTGCCAGCCACTCAGCTGGAAACACCATATATTTT. The chain uses TRBV5-5 and TRBJ1-3, with D unresolved. V was shortened by 7 bases and J by 2 bases, with 7 bases between the two germline ends. Germline CDR1 SGHKS, CDR2 YYEKEE (reference sequence). CDR3 size: 12 residues.

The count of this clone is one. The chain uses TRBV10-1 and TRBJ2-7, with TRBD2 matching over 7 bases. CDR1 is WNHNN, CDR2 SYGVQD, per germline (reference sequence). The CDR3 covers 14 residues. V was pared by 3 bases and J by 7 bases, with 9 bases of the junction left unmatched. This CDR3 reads CASSDPGRAGEQYF. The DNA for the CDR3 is TGCGCCAGCAGTGACCCAGGGAGGGCGGGAGAGCAGTACTTC.

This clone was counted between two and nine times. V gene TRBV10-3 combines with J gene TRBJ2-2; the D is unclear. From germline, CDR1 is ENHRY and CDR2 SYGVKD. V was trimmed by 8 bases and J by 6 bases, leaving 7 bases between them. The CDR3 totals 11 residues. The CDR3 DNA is TGTGCCATCGGTGGTCCCGGGGAGCTGTTTTTT. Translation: CAIGGPGELFF.

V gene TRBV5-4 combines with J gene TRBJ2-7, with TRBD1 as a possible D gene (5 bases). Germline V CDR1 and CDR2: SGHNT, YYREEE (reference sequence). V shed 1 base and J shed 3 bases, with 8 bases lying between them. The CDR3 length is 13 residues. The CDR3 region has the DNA TGTGCCAGCAGCTTGCAGGGCGGCTACGAGCAGTACTTC. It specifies CASSLQGGYEQYF.

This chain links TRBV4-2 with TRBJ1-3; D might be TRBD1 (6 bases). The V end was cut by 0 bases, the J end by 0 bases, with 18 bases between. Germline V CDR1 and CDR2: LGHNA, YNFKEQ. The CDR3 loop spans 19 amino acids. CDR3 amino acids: CASSQDLIGGTSSGNTIYF. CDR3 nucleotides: TGTGCCAGCAGCCAAGACCTGATAGGGGGTACTAGCTCTGGAAACACCATATATTTT.

This CDR3 reads CASTIPQGGDQPQHF. CDR3 DNA sequence: TGTGCCAGCACCATTCCCCAGGGAGGGGATCAGCCCCAGCATTTT. V and J are TRBV28 and TRBJ1-5; possible D gene TRBD1, 5 bases. The CDR3 totals 15 residues. V was trimmed by 7 bases and J by 5 bases, leaving 18 bases between them. Germline V lookup: CDR1 MDHEN, CDR2 SYDVKM. Full variable domain (missing parts from reference TRBV28 and TRBJ1-5): DVKVTQSSRYLVKRTGEKVFLECVQDMDHENMFWYRQDPGLGLRLIYFSYDVKMKEKGDIPEGYSVSREKKERFSLILESASTNQTSMYLCASTIPQGGDQPQHFGDGTRLSIL.

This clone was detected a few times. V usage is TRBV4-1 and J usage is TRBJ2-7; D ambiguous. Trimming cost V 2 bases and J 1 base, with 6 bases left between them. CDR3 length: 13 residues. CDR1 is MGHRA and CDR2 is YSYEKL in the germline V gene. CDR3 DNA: TGCGCCAGCAGCCAAACTGGTTCCTACGAGCAGTACTTC. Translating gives CASSQTGSYEQYF.

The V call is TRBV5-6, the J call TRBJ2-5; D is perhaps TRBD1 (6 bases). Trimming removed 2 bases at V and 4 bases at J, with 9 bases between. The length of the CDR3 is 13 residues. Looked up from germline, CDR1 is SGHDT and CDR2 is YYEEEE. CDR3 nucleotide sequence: TGTGCCAGCAGCTTATGGACAGCAGAGACCCAGTACTTC. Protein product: CASSLWTAETQYF.

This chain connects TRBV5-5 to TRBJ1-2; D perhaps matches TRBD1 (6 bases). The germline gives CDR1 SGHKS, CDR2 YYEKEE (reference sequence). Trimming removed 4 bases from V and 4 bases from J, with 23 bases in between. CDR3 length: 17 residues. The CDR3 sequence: CASSPAGGAKQGYGYTF. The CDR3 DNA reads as TGTGCCAGCAGCCCCGCGGGGGGGGCTAAACAAGGCTATGGCTACACCTTC.

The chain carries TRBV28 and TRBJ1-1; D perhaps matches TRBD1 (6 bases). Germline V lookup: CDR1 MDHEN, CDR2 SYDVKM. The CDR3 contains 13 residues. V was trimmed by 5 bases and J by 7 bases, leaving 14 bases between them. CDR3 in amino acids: CASSRGGSGEAFF. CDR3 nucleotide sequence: TGTGCCAGCAGTAGGGGGGGCTCTGGTGAAGCTTTCTTT. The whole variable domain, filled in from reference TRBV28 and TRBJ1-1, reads DVKVTQSSRYLVKRTGEKVFLECVQDMDHENMFWYRQDPGLGLRLIYFSYDVKMKEKGDIPEGYSVSREKKERFSLILESASTNQTSMYLCASSRGGSGEAFFGQGTRLTVV.